This T cell receptor (beta chain) was sequenced in a study of T-cell reconstitution after alpha-beta-depleted transplantation in children. Broader study findings: Recipient T cells and thymic progenitors that survived were the source of the high TCRbeta diversity seen at day 60 in some patients. By one year post-transplant, T-cell counts and diversity largely arose from T cells that were newly produced. Several hundred expanded graft clones reportedly were the source of alpha-beta T cells about two months after transplant.

V gave up 4 bases and J gave up 4 bases, with 6 bases separating them. Germline CDR1 and CDR2: SGHKS and YYEKEE (reference sequence). This CDR3 is 12 amino acids long. This clonotype occurred a few times. What it binds is not known. Construction of the TCRbeta library involved unique molecular identifiers. A single record per CDR3 protein comes from TCRdb applying MiXCR to the PCR reads. The table shows about 830,000 distinct CDR3 sequences, with less than 20% occurring only once. The receptor's source is a male patient aged 10-17 years who had a stem cell transplant for acute lymphoblastic leukemia, so the T cells may come from the graft donor. V gene TRBV5-5 combines with J gene TRBJ1-3, with D uncertain. The input for sequencing was PBMCs, mostly from graft donor cells, taken 360 days after TCRalphabeta/CD19-depleted stem cell transplant. CDR3 loop: CASSAAGNTIYF. The CDR3 DNA is TGTGCCAGCAGCGCCGCCGGAAACACCATATATTTT.